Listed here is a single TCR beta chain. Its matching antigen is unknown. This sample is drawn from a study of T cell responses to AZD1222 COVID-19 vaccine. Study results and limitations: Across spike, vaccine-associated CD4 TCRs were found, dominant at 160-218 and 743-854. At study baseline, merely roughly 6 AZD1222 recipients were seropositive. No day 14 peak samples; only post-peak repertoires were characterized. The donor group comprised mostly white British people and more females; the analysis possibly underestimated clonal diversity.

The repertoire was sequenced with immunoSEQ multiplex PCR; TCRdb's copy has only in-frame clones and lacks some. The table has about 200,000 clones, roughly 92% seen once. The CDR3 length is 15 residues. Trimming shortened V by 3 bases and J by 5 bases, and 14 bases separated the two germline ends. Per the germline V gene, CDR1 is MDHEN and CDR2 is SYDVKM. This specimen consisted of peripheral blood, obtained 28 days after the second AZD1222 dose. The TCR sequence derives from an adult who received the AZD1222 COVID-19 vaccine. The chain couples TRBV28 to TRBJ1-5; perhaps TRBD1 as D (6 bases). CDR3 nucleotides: TGTGCCAGCAGTTTGCCGGGGGGCGACGATCAGCCCCAGCATTTT. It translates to CASSLPGGDDQPQHF. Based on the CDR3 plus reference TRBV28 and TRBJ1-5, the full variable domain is DVKVTQSSRYLVKRTGEKVFLECVQDMDHENMFWYRQDPGLGLRLIYFSYDVKMKEKGDIPEGYSVSREKKERFSLILESASTNQTSMYLCASSLPGGDDQPQHFGDGTRLSIL.